Listed here are 15 T cell receptor beta chains from one sample, sequenced in a study of cytomegalovirus exposure and HLA in healthy donors. Primers included in the PCR were 60 Vbeta and 13 Jbeta primers. The method was immunoSEQ multiplex PCR; TCRdb's version includes in-frame clones alone and lacks a portion of them. The data contain 150,000 to 200,000 clones, 75% to 90% of them singletons. The sample consisted of PBMCs. These receptors were obtained from a boy aged 10-17 years in good health and CMV-seronegative.

In this sample, this clone turned up a few times. This rearrangement joins TRBV5-4 to TRBJ2-3; 11 bases match TRBD2. Trimming at V came to 4 bases and at J to 2 bases, leaving 9 bases not matched to a gene. The CDR3 is made up of 17 amino acids. Germline CDR1 is SGHNT and CDR2 is YYREEE (reference sequence). The CDR3 region is CASSLLTSGGNTDTQYF. CDR3 bases: TGTGCCAGCAGCCTCCTTACTAGCGGGGGTAACACAGATACGCAGTATTTT.

This chain links TRBV4-1 with TRBJ1-1; D possibly corresponds to TRBD1 (5 bases). V dropped 0 bases and J dropped 11 bases, with 16 bases sitting between them. CDR1 MGHRA and CDR2 YSYEKL come from the germline V gene. CDR3 size: 14 residues. CDR3 residues: CASSQDVAGKSAFF. CDR3 DNA sequence: TGCGCCAGCAGCCAAGACGTGGCAGGGAAATCGGCTTTCTTT.

The rearrangement uses TRBV9 and TRBJ2-1; D unresolved. This CDR3 region has 15 residues. Germline assignment: CDR1 SGDLS and CDR2 YYNGEE. The germline V and J ends were trimmed by 3 bases and 0 bases, with 10 bases remaining between them. The CDR3, as DNA: TGTGCCAGCAGCGACCAGGCGAGCTCCTACAATGAGCAGTTCTTC. This translates into CASSDQASSYNEQFF.

The rearrangement uses TRBV4-1 and TRBJ1-2; D possibly corresponds to TRBD1 (5 bases). Trimming took off 3 bases at V and 2 bases at J, with 7 bases between the two ends. Germline CDR1 is MGHRA and CDR2 is YSYEKL. This CDR3 is built from 13 residues. The CDR3 here is CASSQDTNYGYTF. CDR3 in DNA: TGCGCCAGCAGCCAGGACACGAACTATGGCTACACCTTC.

The chain recombines TRBV11-2 with TRBJ2-1; D not certain. V was clipped by 3 bases and J by 2 bases, with 11 bases between them. The germline V gene encodes CDR1 SGHAT and CDR2 FQNNGV. CDR3 length: 15 amino acids. CDR3 in amino acids: CASSFDTPAYNEQFF. The CDR3, as DNA: TGTGCCAGCAGCTTTGACACCCCGGCCTACAATGAGCAGTTCTTC.

The CDR3 is CAWVQTGNGYTF. CDR3 sequence (DNA): TGTGCCTGGGTTCAGACAGGGAATGGCTACACCTTC. The chain links TRBV30 to TRBJ1-2; 7 positions match TRBD1. Trimming at V came to 5 bases and at J to 6 bases, leaving 6 bases not matched to a gene. Germline V gene data show CDR1 as GTSNPN and CDR2 as SVGIG (reference sequence). The CDR3 is 12 amino acids. Combining the CDR3 with reference TRBV30 and TRBJ1-2 gives the whole variable domain SQTIHQWPATLVQPVGSPLSLECTVEGTSNPNLYWYRQAAGRGLQLLFYSVGIGQISSEVPQNLSASRPQDRQFILSSKKLLLSDSGFYLCAWVQTGNGYTFGSGTRLTVV.

A few counts support this clone. DNA of the CDR3: TGCGCCAGCAGCCCCAGCCCCCAAGGGGAGCCCCAGCATTTT. Translating it yields CASSPSPQGEPQHF. V and J are TRBV4-1 and TRBJ1-5; weak D call: TRBD1 (5 bases). The CDR3 sequence is 14 residues long. Germline V CDR1 and CDR2: MGHRA, YSYEKL. The germline V and J ends were trimmed by 4 bases and 8 bases, with 15 bases remaining between them.

The chain recombines TRBV25-1 with TRBJ2-3; unclear D gene. Trimming removed 5 bases from V and 5 bases from J, with 8 bases in between. The CDR3 is 12 amino acids. Per the germline V gene, CDR1 is MGHDK and CDR2 is SYGVNS. CDR3 nucleotide sequence: TGTGCCAGCAGTAACTTCGGAGATACGCAGTATTTT. This gives the protein CASSNFGDTQYF.

The count of this clone is one. The J gene is TRBJ2-3, the V gene TRBV4-3; TRBD1 is a possible D gene (5 bases). This CDR3 is built from 15 residues. Trimming took off 1 base at V and 2 bases at J, with 10 bases between the two ends. CDR1 is LGHNA and CDR2 is YSLEER in the germline V gene. CDR3 region: CASSQGSTVTDTQYF. CDR3 sequence (DNA): TGCGCCAGCAGCCAAGGTTCGACAGTCACAGATACGCAGTATTTT.

The chain has TRBV5-1 and TRBJ1-4; 7 nucleotides agree with TRBD1. Germline CDR1 and CDR2: SGHRS and YFSETQ. With V trimmed by 3 bases and J by 4 bases, 18 bases remained unmatched. The CDR3 runs to 19 residues. The CDR3 DNA follows: TGCGCCAGCAGCTCCGACAGGGTCCTAGGGGGTTACGTTAATGAAAAACTGTTTTTT. It codes for CASSSDRVLGGYVNEKLFF.

This clone was found once. The chain employs TRBV19 and TRBJ1-3; weak D call: TRBD1 (5 bases). The germline V gene encodes CDR1 LNHDA and CDR2 SQIVND (reference sequence). The CDR3 runs 14 residues. Trimming took 7 bases from V and 0 from J, leaving 10 bases between them. Here the CDR3 DNA reads TGTGCCAGTACCAGGGCCTTCTCTGGAAACACCATATATTTT. Protein: CASTRAFSGNTIYF. Full variable domain (outside the CDR3, taken from reference TRBV19 and TRBJ1-3): DGGITQSPKYLFRKEGQNVTLSCEQNLNHDAMYWYRQDPGQGLRLIYYSQIVNDFQKGDIAEGYSVSREKKESFPLTVTSAQKNPTAFYLCASTRAFSGNTIYFGEGSWLTVV.

J is TRBJ1-4 and V is TRBV2, with a possible D match to TRBD1 (5 bases). The CDR3 spans 16 residues. V was trimmed by 2 bases and J by 3 bases, leaving 13 bases between them. Germline CDR1 and CDR2: SNHLY and FYNNEI. CDR3 residues: CASSESFRGANEKLFF. The CDR3 coding sequence is TGTGCCAGCAGTGAAAGCTTTCGGGGGGCTAATGAAAAACTGTTTTTT.

The gene calls are TRBV2 and TRBJ1-1; 7 bases are shared with TRBD1. This CDR3 contains 15 residues. V dropped 6 bases and J dropped 3; count of bases not matched to a gene: 10. The germline V gene has CDR1 SNHLY and CDR2 FYNNEI. CDR3 protein: CASRRDSRTYTEAFF. DNA of the CDR3: TGTGCCAGCAGACGGGACAGTCGAACCTACACTGAAGCTTTCTTT.

The chain is built from TRBV10-2 and TRBJ1-2; no clear D. Germline-derived CDR1 and CDR2 are WSHSY and SAAADI. CDR3 length: 15 amino acids. V dropped 4 bases and J dropped 3 bases, with 15 bases sitting between them. CDR3 loop: CASSGILEDHYGYTF. The CDR3 bases are TGCGCCAGCAGTGGAATCCTTGAGGATCACTATGGCTACACCTTC.

The chain couples TRBV18 to TRBJ1-1; D not certain. V lost 5 bases and J lost 4, with 11 bases in between. Germline V CDR1 and CDR2: KGHSH, LQKENI. The CDR3 loop spans 13 amino acids. The CDR3 region is CASSSYLVTEAFF. CDR3 DNA sequence: TGTGCCAGCTCATCCTATTTGGTCACTGAAGCTTTCTTT. The entire variable domain, with the rest obtained from reference TRBV18 and TRBJ1-1, is as follows: NAGVMQNPRHLVRRRGQEARLRCSPMKGHSHVYWYRQLPEEGLKFMVYLQKENIIDESGMPKERFSAEFPKEGPSILRIQQVVRGDSAAYFCASSSYLVTEAFFGQGTRLTVV.